These T cell receptor beta chains were read from a single sample in a study of blood T cell repertoires in COVID-19. Here immunoSEQ multiplex PCR was the method, and the copy in TCRdb shows in-frame clones only, minus some. The data hold about 150,000 clones, with approximately 91% observed a single time. Sequences were obtained from peripheral blood. These receptors were taken from a woman in her sixties or seventies with acute or convalescent COVID-19. CDR3s include the opening cysteine and the closing phenylalanine or tryptophan. D genes are given only for firm matches.

j_gene	v_gene	d_gene	CDR3aa
TRBJ1-2	TRBV7-2	-	CASSKPGAGGYTF
TRBJ1-6	TRBV28	-	CASSLLGSWSSYNSPLHF
TRBJ2-1	TRBV18	TRBD1	CASSPAVTGGFEQFF
TRBJ2-1	TRBV4-1	-	CASSQDTTSSSYNEQFF
TRBJ2-1	TRBV20-1	-	CSASDLNEQFF
TRBJ1-4	TRBV18	TRBD1	CASSPRQGQNEKLFF
TRBJ1-3	TRBV9	-	CASSVEGAGNTIYF
TRBJ2-7	TRBV12-3/TRBV12-4	-	CASSRTRIEQYF
TRBJ1-4	TRBV3-1/TRBV3-2	TRBD1	CASSQAQTGPKLFF
TRBJ1-1	TRBV12-3/TRBV12-4	TRBD1	CASSLQGDTEAFF
TRBJ2-7	TRBV30	-	CAWSVGTAAYEQYF
TRBJ2-1	TRBV10-3	TRBD2	CAISEGGAGDNEQFF
TRBJ1-1	TRBV19	-	CASSQRRENTEAFF
TRBJ2-3	TRBV19	TRBD2	CASSFGRSGGAVNTQYF
TRBJ2-7	TRBV10-2	TRBD1	CASSHSGTGGYEQYF
TRBJ2-1	TRBV11-1	TRBD1	CASSSNSGGKDEQFF
TRBJ1-4	TRBV5-1	-	CASSLARGQKNEKLFF
TRBJ2-7	TRBV10-2	-	CASSGGGIYEQYF
TRBJ2-7	TRBV27	TRBD2	CASSRSSGGSSYEQYF
TRBJ1-2	TRBV11-2	-	CASSAYRVRYTF
TRBJ1-2	TRBV7-2	TRBD1	CASSLRSGTGFSSYGYTF
TRBJ2-3	TRBV30	TRBD2	CAGNGASGRGDTQYF
TRBJ2-5	TRBV6-5	-	CASSSSVTYQETQYF
TRBJ1-4	TRBV6-4	TRBD1	CASNGDRGQANEKLFF
TRBJ2-5	TRBV10-3	-	CAISGVGQGMTQYF
TRBJ2-5	TRBV27	-	CASSSLGQKEETQYF
TRBJ1-2	TRBV27	-	CASSSTLQGGPYGYTF
TRBJ1-5	TRBV28	-	CASSWEGNQPQHF
TRBJ1-3	TRBV2	TRBD1	CASSEPTGAGNTIYF
TRBJ1-2	TRBV6-5	-	CASSYSGTGTNYGYTF
TRBJ1-2	TRBV19	-	CASSTGTGFHGYTF
TRBJ1-1	TRBV9	-	CASSVEGHTGFTEAFF
TRBJ2-3	TRBV14	TRBD1	CASSHDPFRTGGSTDTQYF
TRBJ1-2	TRBV5-5	-	CASRVGSNYGYTF
TRBJ2-3	TRBV18	-	CASSPLTGTDTQYF
TRBJ1-2	TRBV5-1	-	CASSFRQVGGYTF
TRBJ2-5	TRBV11-2	-	CASSLDTGSQETQYF
TRBJ2-2	TRBV12-3/TRBV12-4	-	CANGGRDTGELFF
TRBJ1-3	TRBV5-4	-	CASSSQGSGNTIYF
TRBJ2-5	TRBV2	-	CASNRVATAKETQYF
TRBJ1-1	TRBV2	-	CASKRAIEAFF
TRBJ2-2	TRBV5-1	-	CASSSGSLNTGELFF
TRBJ1-4	TRBV5-6	TRBD1	CASSSYTGGSATNEKLFF
TRBJ1-1	TRBV4-1	-	CASSQGVRADTEAFF
TRBJ1-4	TRBV3-1/TRBV3-2	TRBD1	CASSQDGQGASRLFF
TRBJ2-3	TRBV9	-	CASSPLFTVSSTDTQYF
TRBJ1-2	TRBV5-1	-	CASSLADRNYGYTF
TRBJ1-3	TRBV7-2	-	CASSPRVVHSGNTIYF
TRBJ2-5	TRBV6-1	TRBD1	CASSEVDRSRETQYF
TRBJ2-3	TRBV5-1	-	CASSFGERAGWTDTQYF
TRBJ1-3	TRBV5-1	TRBD1	CASSSQGAGNTIYF
TRBJ2-7	TRBV5-1	TRBD2	CASSLAAGGPYEQYF
TRBJ1-6	TRBV30	-	CAWSPGQNSPLHF